The 8 T cell receptor beta chains presented below share a single source sample, sequenced in a study of tumor-infiltrating lymphocytes in primary liver carcinoma. From approximately 450 ng total RNA, TCR beta cDNA was generated with a primer in the constant region. Investigators got TCR beta libraries out of three nested multiplex PCR rounds, done with slightly modified ARM-PCR. TRBV1-TRBV30 forward primers and a C-beta reverse primer were used in the first two PCR rounds, which each ran for approximately 11 cycles. One entry per CDR3 protein results from TCRdb running MiXCR on the multiplex PCR reads. This table holds some 190,000 distinct CDR3 sequences, roughly 60% found once. Researchers drew blood RNA from unsorted whole blood and extracted germline DNA as well. The sample was peripheral blood. The receptors derive from a man aged 40-55 years with primary liver carcinoma and hepatitis B virus infection.

This clonotype occurred a few times. This chain links TRBV23-1 with TRBJ2-7; TRBD1 matches at 8 bases. TRBV23-1 is assigned to the ORF class and has an uncertain function. This CDR3 has 18 amino acids. V shed 6 bases, J shed 4 bases, and the junction held 20 bases outside the gene matches. For the CDR3, the DNA is TGCGCCAGCAGAGGGACAGGTCCGAGGGGTCTCGGGGAGTACGAGCAGTACTTC. Encoded protein: CASRGTGPRGLGEYEQYF.

This clonotype came up a few times. This sequence joins TRBV4-1 and TRBJ2-3; possible D gene TRBD2, 6 bases. The CDR3 loop spans 16 amino acids. Germline lookup yields CDR1 MGHRA and CDR2 YSYEKL. Trimming took 1 base from V and 3 from J, leaving 14 bases between them. In DNA, the CDR3 is TGCGCCAGCAGCCAAGTGATGCGGGATATAACAGATACGCAGTATTTT. This encodes CASSQVMRDITDTQYF.

This sequence joins TRBV10-3 and TRBJ2-3; D is ambiguous. The CDR3 is 16 amino acids. CDR1 and CDR2 from the germline V gene are ENHRY and SYGVKD. Between the trimmed V and J ends, which lost 0 bases and 2 bases, there was a span of 12 bases. The CDR3 DNA sequence: TGTGCCATCAGTGAGTCGTCAACTGGCCACACAGATACGCAGTATTTT. Its translation is CAISESSTGHTDTQYF.

To note about this clonotype: An end of the junction does not agree with germline; a read error may underlie this. The CDR3 region is CASSLNRDQPRHF. CDR3 in DNA: TGTGCCAGCAGTTTAAACAGGGATCAGCCCCGGCATTTT. This rearrangement joins TRBV6-2 or TRBV6-3 to TRBJ1-5; D is perhaps TRBD1 (6 bases). The CDR3 runs to 13 residues. Germline loops: CDR1 MNHEY, CDR2 SVGEGT.

The V and J genes are TRBV11-2 and TRBJ2-2, with a possible D match to TRBD2 (6 bases). Germline V gives CDR1 SGHAT, CDR2 FQNNGV. Between the trimmed V and J ends, which lost 8 bases and 10 bases, there was a span of 29 bases. There are 17 residues in the CDR3. The CDR3 coding sequence is TGTGCCAGCTGGCGGGGTGGTGGTGGAGGGAACACCTTGGAGCTGTTTTTT. It yields the protein CASWRGGGGGNTLELFF. Together with reference TRBV11-2 and TRBJ2-2, the CDR3 gives the full variable domain: EAGVAQSPRYKIIEKRQSVAFWCNPISGHATLYWYQQILGQGPKLLIQFQNNGVVDDSQLPKDRFSAERLKGVDSTLKIQPAKLEDSAVYLCASWRGGGGGNTLELFFGEGSRLTVL.

Turning to this clonotype: The junction departs from germline at one end; a sequencing error may be responsible. This chain links TRBV11-3 with TRBJ2-2; D gene ambiguous. Germline CDR1 SGHNT, CDR2 YENEEA. The CDR3 is 14 residues long. CDR3 DNA sequence: TGTGTCAGCAGCTTTGGCCTAGGCACCGGGGAGCTGTTTTTT. Residues: CVSSFGLGTGELFF.

The gene calls are TRBV6-5 and TRBJ2-1, with TRBD2 identical over 8 bases. Germline trimming cut 4 bases from V and 6 bases from J; bases unmatched to any gene: 8. Germline assignment: CDR1 MNHEY and CDR2 SVGAGI. The CDR3 is 15 amino acids. For the CDR3, the DNA is TGTGCCAGCAGTTCCGGGACTAGAGGGGTCAATGAGCAGTTCTTC. This sequence encodes CASSSGTRGVNEQFF.

Notes on this clonotype: A read error may explain this, as a much larger clone is one base away. The gene calls are TRBV11-2 and TRBJ2-7, with D perhaps given as TRBD1 or TRBD2 (5 bases each). Germline CDR1 reads SGHAT; CDR2 reads FQNNGV. V lost 2 bases, J lost 5 bases, and 10 bases lay in between. This CDR3 has 13 residues. The CDR3 region is CASSLKGEHEQYF. The CDR3 nucleotides are TGTGCCAGCAGCTTAAAAGGGGAGCACGAGCAGTACTTC.